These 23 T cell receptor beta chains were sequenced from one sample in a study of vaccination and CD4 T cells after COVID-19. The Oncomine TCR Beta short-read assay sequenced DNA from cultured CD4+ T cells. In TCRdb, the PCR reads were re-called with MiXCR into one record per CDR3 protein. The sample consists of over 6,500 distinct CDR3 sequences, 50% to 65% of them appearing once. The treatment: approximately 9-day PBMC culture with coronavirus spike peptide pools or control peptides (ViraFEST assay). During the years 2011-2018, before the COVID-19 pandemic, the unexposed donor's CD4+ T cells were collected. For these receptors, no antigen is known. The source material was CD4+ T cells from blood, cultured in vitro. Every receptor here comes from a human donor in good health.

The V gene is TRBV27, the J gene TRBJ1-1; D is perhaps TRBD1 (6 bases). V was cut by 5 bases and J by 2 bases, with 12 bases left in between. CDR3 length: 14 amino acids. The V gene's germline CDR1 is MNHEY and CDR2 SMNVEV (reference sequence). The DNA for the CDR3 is TGTGCCAGCAGTAGACGGACAGACAACACTGAAGCTTTCTTT. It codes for CASSRRTDNTEAFF.

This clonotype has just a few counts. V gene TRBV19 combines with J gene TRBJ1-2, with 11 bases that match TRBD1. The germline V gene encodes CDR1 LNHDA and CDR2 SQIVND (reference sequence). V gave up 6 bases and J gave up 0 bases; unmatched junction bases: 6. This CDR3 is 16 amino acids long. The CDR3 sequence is CASRGPGQGANYGYTF. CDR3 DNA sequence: TGTGCCAGTAGGGGGCCGGGACAGGGGGCTAACTATGGCTACACCTTC.

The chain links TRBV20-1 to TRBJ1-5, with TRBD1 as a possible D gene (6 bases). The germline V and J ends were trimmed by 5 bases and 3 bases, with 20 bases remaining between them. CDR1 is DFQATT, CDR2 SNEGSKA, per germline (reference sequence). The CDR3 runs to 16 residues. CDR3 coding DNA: TGCAGTGCTCAAGTGATGGGGGCAGGGAACAATCAGCCCCAGCATTTT. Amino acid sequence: CSAQVMGAGNNQPQHF.

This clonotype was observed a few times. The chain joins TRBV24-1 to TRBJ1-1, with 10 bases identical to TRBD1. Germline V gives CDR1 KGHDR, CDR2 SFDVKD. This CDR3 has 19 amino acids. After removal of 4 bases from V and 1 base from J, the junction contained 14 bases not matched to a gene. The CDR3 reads CATSDLGQGKGFENTEAFF. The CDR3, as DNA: TGTGCCACCAGTGACCTGGGACAGGGGAAGGGGTTTGAGAACACTGAAGCTTTCTTT.

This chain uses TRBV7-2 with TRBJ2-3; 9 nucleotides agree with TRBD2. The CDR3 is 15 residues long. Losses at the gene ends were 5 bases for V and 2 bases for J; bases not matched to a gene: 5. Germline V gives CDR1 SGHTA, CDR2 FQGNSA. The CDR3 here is CASSLSGGPTDTQYF. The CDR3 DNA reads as TGTGCCAGCAGCCTAAGCGGGGGGCCCACAGATACGCAGTATTTT.

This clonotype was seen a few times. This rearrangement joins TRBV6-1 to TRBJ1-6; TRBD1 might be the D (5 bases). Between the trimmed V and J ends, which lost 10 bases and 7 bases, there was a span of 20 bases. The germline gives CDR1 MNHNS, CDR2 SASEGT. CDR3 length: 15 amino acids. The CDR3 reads CATSRGTDKNSPLHF. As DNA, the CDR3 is TGTGCCACCTCGCGTGGGACCGATAAAAATTCACCCCTCCACTTT.

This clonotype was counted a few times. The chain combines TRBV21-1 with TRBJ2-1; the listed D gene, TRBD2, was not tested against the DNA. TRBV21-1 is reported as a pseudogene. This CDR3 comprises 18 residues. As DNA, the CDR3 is TGTGCCAGCAGCTTCCACCCCGGGGGACTAGCCACTAACAATGAGCAGTTCTTC. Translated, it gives CASSFHPGGLATNNEQFF.

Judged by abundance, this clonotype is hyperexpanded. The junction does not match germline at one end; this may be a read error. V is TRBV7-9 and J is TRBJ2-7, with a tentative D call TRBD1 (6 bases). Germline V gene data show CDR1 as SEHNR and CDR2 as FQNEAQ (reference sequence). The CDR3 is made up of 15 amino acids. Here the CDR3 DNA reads TGCGCCAGCAGCTTGGGGCAGGGGATGACCTACGAGCAGTACTTC. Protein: CASSLGQGMTYEQYF.

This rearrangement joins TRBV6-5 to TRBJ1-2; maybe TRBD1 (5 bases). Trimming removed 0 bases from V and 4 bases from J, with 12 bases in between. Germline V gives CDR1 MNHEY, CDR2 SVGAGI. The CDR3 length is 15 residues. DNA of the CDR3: TGTGCCAGCAGTTACTCGGGGGGGTCTTCCTATGGCTACACCTTC. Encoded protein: CASSYSGGSSYGYTF.

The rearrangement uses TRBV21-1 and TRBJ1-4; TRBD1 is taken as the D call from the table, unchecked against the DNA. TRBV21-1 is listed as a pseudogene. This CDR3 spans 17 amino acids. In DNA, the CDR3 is TGTGCCAGCAGACTAAATTCCCTACGGGATGCGGGCGAAAAACTGTTTTTT. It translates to CASRLNSLRDAGEKLFF.

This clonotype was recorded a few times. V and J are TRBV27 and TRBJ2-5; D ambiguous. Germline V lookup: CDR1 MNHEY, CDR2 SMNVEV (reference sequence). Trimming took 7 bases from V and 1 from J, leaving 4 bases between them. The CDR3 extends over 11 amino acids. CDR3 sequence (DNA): TGTGCCAGCACGATCCAAGAGACCCAGTACTTC. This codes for CASTIQETQYF.

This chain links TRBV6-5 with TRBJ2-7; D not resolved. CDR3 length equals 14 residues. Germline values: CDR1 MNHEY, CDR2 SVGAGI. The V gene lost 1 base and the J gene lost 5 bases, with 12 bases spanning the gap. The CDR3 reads CASSYWKRIDEQYF. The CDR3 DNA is TGTGCCAGCAGTTACTGGAAAAGGATCGACGAGCAGTACTTC.

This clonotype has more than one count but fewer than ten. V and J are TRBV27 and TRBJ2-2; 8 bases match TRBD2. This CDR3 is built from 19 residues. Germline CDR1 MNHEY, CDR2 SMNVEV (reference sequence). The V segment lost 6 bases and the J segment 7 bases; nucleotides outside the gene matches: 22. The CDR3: CASSPTLGGTGGPGGELFF. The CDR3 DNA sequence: TGTGCCAGCAGCCCAACTCTGGGGGGAACGGGGGGGCCCGGCGGGGAGCTGTTTTTT.

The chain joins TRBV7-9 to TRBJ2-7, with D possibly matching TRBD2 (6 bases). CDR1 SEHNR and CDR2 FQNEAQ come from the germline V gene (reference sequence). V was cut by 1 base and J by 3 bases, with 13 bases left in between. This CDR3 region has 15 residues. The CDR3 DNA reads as TGTGCCAGCAGCTTAGAGGGACTGGGCGACTACGAGCAGTACTTC. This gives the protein CASSLEGLGDYEQYF. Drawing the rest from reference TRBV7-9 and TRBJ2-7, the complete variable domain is DTGVSQNPRHKITKRGQNVTFRCDPISEHNRLYWYRQTLGQGPEFLTYFQNEAQLEKSRLLSDRFSAERPKGSFSTLEIQRTEQGDSAMYLCASSLEGLGDYEQYFGPGTRLTVT.

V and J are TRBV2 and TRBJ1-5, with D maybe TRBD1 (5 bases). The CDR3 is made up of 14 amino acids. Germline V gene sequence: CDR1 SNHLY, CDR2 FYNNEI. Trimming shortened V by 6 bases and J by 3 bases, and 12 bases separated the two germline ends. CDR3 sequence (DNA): TGTGCCAGCAGCGGACACCAGCCCAATCAGCCCCAGCATTTT. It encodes CASSGHQPNQPQHF.

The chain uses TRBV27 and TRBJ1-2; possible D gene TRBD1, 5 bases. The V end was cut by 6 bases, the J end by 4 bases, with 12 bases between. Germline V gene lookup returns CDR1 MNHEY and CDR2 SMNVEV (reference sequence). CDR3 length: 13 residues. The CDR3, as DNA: TGTGCCAGCAGCTCGGGACGGATCTATGGCTACACCTTC. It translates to CASSSGRIYGYTF.

CDR3 in DNA: TGTGCCAGCAGTTGGGAGCGTCCCCCCCAAGGTCGGGAACTGTTTTTT. Protein: CASSWERPPQGRELFF. This chain joins TRBV6-5 and TRBJ1-4; D gene ambiguous. Trimming cost V 4 bases and J 12 bases, with 24 bases left between them. Germline V CDR1 and CDR2: MNHEY, SVGAGI. The CDR3 consists of 16 residues.

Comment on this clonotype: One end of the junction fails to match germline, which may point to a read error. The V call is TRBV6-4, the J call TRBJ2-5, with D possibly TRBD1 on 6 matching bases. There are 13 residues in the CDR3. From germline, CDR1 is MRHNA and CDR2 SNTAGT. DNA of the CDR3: TGTGCCAGCAGTAATACAGGGCAAGAAACCCAGTACTTC. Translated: CASSNTGQETQYF.

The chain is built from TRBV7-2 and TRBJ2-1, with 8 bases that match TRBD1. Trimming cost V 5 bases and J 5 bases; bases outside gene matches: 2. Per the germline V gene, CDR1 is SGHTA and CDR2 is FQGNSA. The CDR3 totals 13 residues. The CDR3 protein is CASSTDRDNEQFF. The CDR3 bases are TGTGCCAGCAGCACGGACAGGGACAATGAGCAGTTCTTC.

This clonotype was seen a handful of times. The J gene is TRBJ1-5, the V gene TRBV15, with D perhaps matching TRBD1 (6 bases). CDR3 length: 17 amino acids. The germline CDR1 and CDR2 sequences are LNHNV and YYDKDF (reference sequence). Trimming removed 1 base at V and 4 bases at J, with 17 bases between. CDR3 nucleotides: TGTGCCACCAGCAGAGGAGTTCAGGGGTTCCCTAATCAGCCCCAGCATTTT. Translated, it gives CATSRGVQGFPNQPQHF.

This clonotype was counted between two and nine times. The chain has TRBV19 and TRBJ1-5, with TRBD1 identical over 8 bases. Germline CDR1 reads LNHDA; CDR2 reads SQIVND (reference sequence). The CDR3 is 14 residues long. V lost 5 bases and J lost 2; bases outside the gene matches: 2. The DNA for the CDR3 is TGTGCCAGTAGTGTGGACAGGGGCAATCAGCCCCAGCATTTT. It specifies CASSVDRGNQPQHF.

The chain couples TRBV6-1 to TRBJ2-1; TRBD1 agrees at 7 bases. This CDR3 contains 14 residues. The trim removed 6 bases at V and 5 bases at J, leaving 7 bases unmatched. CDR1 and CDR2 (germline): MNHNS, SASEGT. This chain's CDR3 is CASRQGFAHNEQFF. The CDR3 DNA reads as TGTGCCAGCAGACAGGGGTTCGCGCACAATGAGCAGTTCTTC.

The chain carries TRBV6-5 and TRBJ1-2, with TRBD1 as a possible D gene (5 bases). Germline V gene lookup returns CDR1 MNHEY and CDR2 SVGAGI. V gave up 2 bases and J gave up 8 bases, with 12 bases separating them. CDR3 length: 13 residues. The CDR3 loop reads CASSYRTPGGYTF. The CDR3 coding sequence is TGTGCCAGCAGTTACAGGACTCCAGGGGGCTACACCTTC.